Listed here are 9 T cell receptor beta chains from one sample, sequenced in a study of beta chain features in type 1 diabetes. The study's findings and limits: People with Type 1 diabetes carried modestly yet significantly shorter TCRB CDR3s in all four CD4+ subsets.

Their antigens are not known. Sequencing targeted expressed TCRB transcripts, as all isolated RNA had been reverse transcribed. Profiled with immunoSEQ multiplex PCR; TCRdb holds only in-frame clones, not every one. The sample consists of 300,000 or so clones, around 8.5% of them appearing once. Material for sequencing was central memory CD4+ T cells from blood. Receptors were obtained from a man younger than 40 with type 1 diabetes.

This clone was counted between two and nine times. The chain recombines TRBV6-6 with TRBJ2-2, with 8 bases identical to TRBD2. Losses at the gene ends were 6 bases for V and 6 bases for J; bases not matched to a gene: 6. The CDR3 consists of 14 residues. Germline CDR1 is MNHNY and CDR2 is SVGAGI (reference sequence). The chain's CDR3 is CASRRGALAGELFF. In DNA, the CDR3 is TGTGCCAGCAGGCGGGGGGCGCTGGCCGGGGAGCTGTTTTTT.

This clone showed up just a few times. This chain links TRBV5-4 with TRBJ2-2; D assignment may be TRBD1 or TRBD2 (6 bases each). The CDR3 runs 16 residues. The germline V gene encodes CDR1 SGHNT and CDR2 YYREEE (reference sequence). The germline V and J ends were trimmed by 0 bases and 6 bases, with 15 bases remaining between them. The CDR3 sequence: CASSLVSGAPPGELFF. CDR3 sequence (DNA): TGTGCCAGCAGCTTGGTGTCGGGGGCGCCCCCCGGGGAGCTGTTTTTT.

This clone was counted a few times. This chain connects TRBV29-1 to TRBJ1-6; 9 bases match TRBD1. The CDR3 spans 13 residues. CDR1 is SQVTM and CDR2 is ANQGSEA in the germline V gene. V dropped 6 bases and J dropped 11; count of bases not matched to a gene: 8. The CDR3 spells CSVSTGGEAPLHF. Here the CDR3 DNA reads TGCAGCGTGTCGACAGGGGGGGAAGCACCCCTCCACTTT. The full variable domain, its missing parts supplied by reference TRBV29-1 and TRBJ1-6, is SAVISQKPSRDICQRGTSLTIQCQVDSQVTMMFWYRQQPGQSLTLIATANQGSEATYESGFVIDKFPISRPNLTFSTLTVSNMSPEDSSIYLCSVSTGGEAPLHFGNGTRLTVT.

This clone was counted many times. This CDR3 is also generated by other DNA sequences in the sample. The V call is TRBV7-8, the J call TRBJ1-4; D unclear. The V gene's germline CDR1 is SGHVS and CDR2 FQNEAQ. The V end lost 1 base, the J end lost 7 bases, and 7 bases lay between the germline ends. There are 13 residues in the CDR3. The CDR3 sequence: CASSLGTVEKLFF. CDR3 in DNA: TGTGCCAGCAGCTTAGGAACAGTTGAAAAACTGTTTTTT.

This clone was recorded a few times. The V and J genes are TRBV28 and TRBJ1-2; D may be TRBD1 (5 bases). CDR1 and CDR2 from the germline V gene are MDHEN and SYDVKM. There are 13 residues in the CDR3. The V end lost 3 bases, the J end lost 8 bases, and 13 bases lay between the germline ends. Here the CDR3 DNA reads TGTGCCAGCAGTTTCTCTGGGACCCCGGGCTACACCTTC. It translates to CASSFSGTPGYTF.

This clone came up a few times. CDR3 nucleotide sequence: TGCAGCGCAACCCTGGGACAGGGTTCTGAAAAACTGTTTTTT. Its protein product is CSATLGQGSEKLFF. V is TRBV29-1 and J is TRBJ1-4; 9 positions agree with TRBD1. The CDR3 extends over 14 amino acids. The V gene's germline CDR1 is SQVTM and CDR2 ANQGSEA. V gave up 7 bases and J gave up 7 bases; unmatched junction bases: 10. Looking up the rest from reference TRBV29-1 and TRBJ1-4 gives the full variable domain: SAVISQKPSRDICQRGTSLTIQCQVDSQVTMMFWYRQQPGQSLTLIATANQGSEATYESGFVIDKFPISRPNLTFSTLTVSNMSPEDSSIYLCSATLGQGSEKLFFGSGTQLSVL.

The V gene is TRBV5-4, the J gene TRBJ1-1; the D is unclear. V was shortened by 0 bases and J by 8 bases, with 11 bases between the two germline ends. Germline V gene data show CDR1 as SGHNT and CDR2 as YYREEE (reference sequence). The CDR3 has 13 residues. DNA of the CDR3: TGTGCCAGCAGCTTGGGTAAAAACGGAGAAGCTTTCTTT. As protein: CASSLGKNGEAFF.

V gene TRBV18 combines with J gene TRBJ2-3, with 8 bases fitting TRBD1. The CDR3 extends over 16 amino acids. Germline V gene data show CDR1 as KGHSH and CDR2 as LQKENI. V was pared by 4 bases and J by 4 bases, with 10 bases of the junction left unmatched. The CDR3 DNA reads as TGTGCCAGCTCACTACGGACAGGGACGGGGGCAGATACGCAGTATTTT. Its translation is CASSLRTGTGADTQYF.

Worth noting for this clone: One end of the junction varies from germline; a read error may be responsible. The same CDR3 can be traced to other DNA sequences in this sample. V usage is TRBV20-1 and J usage is TRBJ2-3; D not certain. The V gene's germline CDR1 is DFQATT and CDR2 SNEGSKA (reference sequence). This CDR3 contains 11 residues. The CDR3 here is CSAKPTDTQYF. The CDR3 bases are TGCAGCGCTAAGCCCACAGATACGCAGTATTTT.